One and the same sample provided the 2 T cell receptor beta chains below, sequenced in a study of blood T cell repertoires in COVID-19. Data came from immunoSEQ multiplex PCR; TCRdb stores just in-frame clones and leaves some out. The sample holds under 200,000 clones; 86% are singletons and the top ten take 10% to 11%. Sequenced: peripheral blood. These receptors were taken from a woman aged 55-69 years with COVID-19, enrolled during active disease.

The rearrangement links TRBV9 to TRBJ2-1; 10 bases are shared with TRBD2. The ends lost 0 bases at V and 7 bases at J; junction bases unmatched: 4. Germline values: CDR1 SGDLS, CDR2 YYNGEE. CDR3 length: 15 residues. CDR3 region: CASSVGRAGGNEQFF. The CDR3 DNA sequence: TGTGCCAGCAGCGTAGGGAGAGCGGGAGGGAATGAGCAGTTCTTC.

This clone was seen a few times. The V and J genes are TRBV14 and TRBJ2-7; 7 nucleotides line up with TRBD2. This CDR3 region has 16 residues. In germline, CDR1 is SGHDN, CDR2 FVKESK. V shed 1 base, J shed 7 bases, and the junction held 13 bases outside the gene matches. CDR3 sequence (DNA): TGTGCCAGCAGCCAAGTAGTAGGGACTACCCTGTGGGAGCAGTACTTC. Translation gives CASSQVVGTTLWEQYF.